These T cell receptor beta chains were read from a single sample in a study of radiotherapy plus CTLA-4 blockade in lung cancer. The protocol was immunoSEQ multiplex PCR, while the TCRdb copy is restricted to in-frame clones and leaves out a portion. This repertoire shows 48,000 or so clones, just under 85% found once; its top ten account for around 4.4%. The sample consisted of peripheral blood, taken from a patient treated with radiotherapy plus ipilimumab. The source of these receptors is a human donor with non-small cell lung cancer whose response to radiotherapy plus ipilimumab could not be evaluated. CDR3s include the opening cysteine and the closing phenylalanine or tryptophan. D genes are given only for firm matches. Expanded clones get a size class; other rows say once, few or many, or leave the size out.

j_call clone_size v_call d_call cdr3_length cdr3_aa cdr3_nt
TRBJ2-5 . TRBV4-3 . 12 CASSQDAGPTYF TGCGCCAGCAGCCAAGATGCAGGCCCAACGTACTTC
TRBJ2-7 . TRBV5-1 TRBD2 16 CASSPGTSGRSDEQYF TGCGCCAGCAGCCCGGGGACTAGCGGGAGGAGTGACGAGCAGTACTTC
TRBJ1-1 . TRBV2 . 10 CASRWQEAFF TGTGCCAGCAGGTGGCAAGAAGCTTTCTTT
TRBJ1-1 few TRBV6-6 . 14 CASSWRAENTEAFF TGTGCCAGCAGTTGGAGGGCAGAGAACACTGAAGCTTTCTTT
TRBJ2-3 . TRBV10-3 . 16 CAISEFGVGLTDTQYF TGTGCCATCAGTGAGTTCGGAGTGGGGCTCACAGATACGCAGTATTTT
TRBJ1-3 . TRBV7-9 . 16 CASSTRDGSSGNTIYF TGTGCCAGCAGCACCCGGGACGGGAGCTCTGGAAACACCATATATTTT
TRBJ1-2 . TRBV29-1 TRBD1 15 CSVTGQGTSNYGYTF TGCAGCGTTACGGGACAGGGCACCTCTAACTATGGCTACACCTTC
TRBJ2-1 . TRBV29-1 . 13 CSGFLGQANEQFF TGCAGCGGCTTTTTGGGGCAGGCCAATGAGCAGTTCTTC
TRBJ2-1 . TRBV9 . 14 CASSVGSGYNEQFF TGTGCCAGCAGCGTAGGTAGCGGCTACAATGAGCAGTTCTTC
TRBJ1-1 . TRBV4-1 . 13 CASSRQLNTEAFF TGCGCCAGCAGCCGACAGTTGAACACTGAAGCTTTCTTT
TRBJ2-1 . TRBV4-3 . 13 CASSEFSYNEQFF TGCGCCAGCAGCGAGTTCTCCTACAATGAGCAGTTCTTC
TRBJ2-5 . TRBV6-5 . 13 CASSYGRQETQYF TGTGCCAGCAGTTACGGTAGACAAGAGACCCAGTACTTC
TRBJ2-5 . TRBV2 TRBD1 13 CASSRDRQETQYF TGTGCCAGCAGTCGGGACAGACAAGAGACCCAGTACTTC
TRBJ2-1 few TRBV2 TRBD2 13 CASSGLAGNEQFF TGTGCCAGCAGTGGGCTAGCGGGAAATGAGCAGTTCTTC
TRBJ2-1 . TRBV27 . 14 CASSLPGINSEQFF TGTGCCAGCAGTTTACCCGGGATTAACAGTGAGCAGTTCTTC
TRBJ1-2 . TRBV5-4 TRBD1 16 CASSFPGQASNYGYTF TGTGCCAGCAGTTTTCCGGGACAGGCTTCTAACTATGGCTACACCTTC
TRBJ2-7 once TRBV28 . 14 CASSSRRRPYEQYF TGTGCCAGCTCAAGTCGGCGGCGACCCTACGAGCAGTACTTC
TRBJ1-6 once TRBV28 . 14 CASTPRGAGSPLHF TGTGCCAGCACCCCCCGGGGGGCAGGATCACCCCTCCACTTT
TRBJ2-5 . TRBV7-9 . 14 CASSFQGFRETQYF TGTGCCAGCAGCTTTCAGGGCTTCCGAGAGACCCAGTACTTC
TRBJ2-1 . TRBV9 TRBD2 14 CASSPLRGDNEQFF TGTGCCAGCAGCCCTCTACGGGGGGACAATGAGCAGTTCTTC
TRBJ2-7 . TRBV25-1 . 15 CASSEADRMAYEQYF TGTGCCAGCAGCGAGGCTGACAGGATGGCCTACGAGCAGTACTTC
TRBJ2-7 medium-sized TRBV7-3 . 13 CASSFAHLYEQYF TGTGCCAGCAGCTTTGCACATTTATACGAGCAGTACTTC
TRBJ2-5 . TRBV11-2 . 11 CASTRQETQYF TGTGCCAGCACCCGCCAAGAGACCCAGTACTTC
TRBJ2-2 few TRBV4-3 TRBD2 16 CASSPTSVTNTGELFF TGCGCCAGCAGTCCCACTAGCGTCACGAACACCGGGGAGCTGTTTTTT
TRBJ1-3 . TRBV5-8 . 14 CASSRPVSGNTIYF TGTGCCAGCAGCCGCCCGGTCTCTGGAAACACCATATATTTT
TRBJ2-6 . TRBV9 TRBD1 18 CASSVRTGINSGANVLTF TGTGCCAGCAGCGTACGGACAGGGATAAACTCTGGGGCCAACGTCCTGACTTTC
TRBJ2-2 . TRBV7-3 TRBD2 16 CASSPPAGLNTGELFF TGTGCCAGCAGTCCCCCAGCGGGACTAAACACCGGGGAGCTGTTTTTT
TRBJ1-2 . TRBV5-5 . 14 CASSSTVANYGYTF TGTGCCAGCAGCTCGACTGTAGCTAACTATGGCTACACCTTC
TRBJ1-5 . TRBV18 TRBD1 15 CASSPVGTAPGPQHF TGTGCCAGCTCACCAGTTGGGACAGCCCCAGGACCCCAGCATTTT
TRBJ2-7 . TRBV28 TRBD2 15 CASSSLAGGPVEQYF TGTGCCAGCAGTTCCTTAGCGGGAGGGCCAGTCGAGCAGTACTTC
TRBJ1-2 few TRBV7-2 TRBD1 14 CASSAQQGALGYTF TGTGCCAGCAGCGCACAACAGGGGGCGCTTGGCTACACCTTC
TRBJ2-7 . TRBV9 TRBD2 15 CASSVAGLVSYEQYF TGTGCCAGCAGCGTAGCGGGACTAGTCTCCTACGAGCAGTACTTC
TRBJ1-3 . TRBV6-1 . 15 CASSDKGYSGNTIYF TGTGCCAGCAGTGACAAGGGGTACTCTGGAAACACCATATATTTT
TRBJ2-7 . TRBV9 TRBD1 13 CASSITGEREQYF TGTGCCAGCAGCATAACAGGGGAGCGCGAGCAGTACTTC
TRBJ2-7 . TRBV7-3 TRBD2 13 CASSPSSGAEQYF TGTGCCAGCAGCCCCTCCAGCGGGGCCGAGCAGTACTTC
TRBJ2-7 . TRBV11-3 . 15 CASSLGASVGHGQYF TGTGCCAGCAGCTTAGGAGCTAGTGTCGGCCACGGGCAGTACTTC
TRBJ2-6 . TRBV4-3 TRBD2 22 CASSQVDLAGDTMSSGANVLTF TGCGCCAGCAGCCAAGTCGATTTAGCGGGAGACACAATGAGCTCTGGGGCCAACGTCCTGACTTTC
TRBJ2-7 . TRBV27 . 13 CASSLGHSYEQYF TGTGCCAGCAGTTTGGGACACTCCTACGAGCAGTACTTC
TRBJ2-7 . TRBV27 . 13 CASSFAGTYEQYF TGTGCCAGCAGTTTCGCAGGGACCTACGAGCAGTACTTC
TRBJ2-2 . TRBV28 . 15 CASTSGVRVTGELFF TGTGCCAGCACGTCGGGGGTCCGGGTCACCGGGGAGCTGTTTTTT
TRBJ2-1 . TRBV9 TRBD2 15 CASSVLAGGGNEQFF TGTGCCAGCAGCGTACTAGCGGGAGGCGGAAATGAGCAGTTCTTC
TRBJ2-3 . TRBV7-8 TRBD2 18 CASSLGLAGAIRPDTQYF TGTGCCAGCAGCTTGGGGCTAGCGGGAGCTATCCGACCAGATACGCAGTATTTT
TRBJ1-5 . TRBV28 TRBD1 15 CASSRTGAGNQPQHF TGTGCCAGCAGCCGCACAGGGGCGGGCAATCAGCCCCAGCATTTT
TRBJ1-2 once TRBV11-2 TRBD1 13 CASSPTGGNGYTF TGTGCCAGCAGCCCGACAGGGGGTAACGGCTACACCTTC
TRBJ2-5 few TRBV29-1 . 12 CSVASGGETQYF TGCAGCGTTGCCAGCGGAGGGGAGACCCAGTACTTC
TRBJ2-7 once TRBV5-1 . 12 CASSRTPWEQYF TGCGCCAGCAGCAGGACTCCATGGGAGCAGTACTTC
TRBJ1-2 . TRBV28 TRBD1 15 CASSLSGTGTYGYTF TGTGCCAGCAGTTTGTCCGGGACAGGGACTTATGGCTACACCTTC
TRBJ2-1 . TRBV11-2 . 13 CASSLGGQNEQFF TGTGCCAGCAGCTTAGGAGGTCAAAATGAGCAGTTCTTC
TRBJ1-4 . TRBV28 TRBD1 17 CASSFSRQGRVSEKLFF TGTGCCAGCAGTTTTTCTCGACAGGGAAGGGTTAGTGAAAAACTGTTTTTT
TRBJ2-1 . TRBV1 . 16 CTSSLRGLVTYNEQFF TGCACCAGCAGCCTCAGGGGGCTAGTGACCTACAATGAGCAGTTCTTC
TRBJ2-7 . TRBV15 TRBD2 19 CATSSDYGGLAGGADEQYF TGTGCCACCAGCAGTGATTACGGGGGACTAGCGGGAGGAGCAGACGAGCAGTACTTC
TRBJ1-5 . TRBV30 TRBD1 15 CAWSIDGQGHQPQHF TGTGCCTGGAGTATAGACGGACAGGGACATCAGCCCCAGCATTTT
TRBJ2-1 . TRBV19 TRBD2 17 CASSVLLAGGPGNEQFF TGTGCCAGTAGTGTACTCTTAGCGGGAGGGCCGGGCAATGAGCAGTTCTTC
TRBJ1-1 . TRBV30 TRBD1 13 CAWSVQKGAVAFF TGTGCCTGGAGTGTACAAAAGGGGGCAGTTGCTTTCTTT